This T cell receptor beta chain is drawn from a study of cytomegalovirus exposure and HLA in healthy donors. Notes on the study in general: Data from an earlier analysis indicated that most TCR beta V segments were productive either about 90% or about 30% of the time. Analysis performed later found roughly 17,000 TCR beta sequences associated with HLA alleles at 0.05 false discovery rate. In a later analysis, compared with equally common non-associated chains, HLA-associated beta chains were more expanded.

V was cut by 2 bases and J by 6 bases, with 11 bases left in between. The germline gives CDR1 MDHEN, CDR2 SYDVKM. CDR3 length: 14 amino acids. Points on this clone: Its antigen is undetermined.

Both 60 Vbeta primers and 13 Jbeta primers went into the PCR. Data came from immunoSEQ multiplex PCR; TCRdb stores just in-frame clones and leaves some out. The sample records fewer than 100,000 clones, just under 80% being singletons. The receptor was derived from a woman between 35 and 50 years old in good health and CMV-seropositive. Sequenced input: PBMCs. The chain has TRBV28 and TRBJ1-5, with D possibly TRBD1 on 6 matching bases. The CDR3 bases are TGTGCCAGCAGTTTAGGGGGCGAGAGTCAGCCCCAGCATTTT. Translation: CASSLGGESQPQHF.